This T cell receptor beta chain was captured by sequencing in a study of cytomegalovirus exposure and HLA in healthy donors. Study summary: In terms of ancestry, the Caucasian-associated cluster contained 80% to 90% of the approximately 420 genotyped donors.

General observations from the study: Accounts indicate the classifier identified cytomegalovirus status with strong specificity and sensitivity. Fewer N-insertions (relative to the roughly 610-donor mean) were reportedly seen in an Asian-associated ancestry cluster in a later analysis. Sequencing likely generated an artifact that appeared as a cluster of highly shared sequence variants.

The CDR3 is 14 residues long. The PCR had 60 Vbeta and 13 Jbeta primers. Assay: immunoSEQ multiplex PCR; the TCRdb copy retains only in-frame clones and omits some. This sample yields just over 150,000 clones, of which around 76% are seen a single time; over 6% belongs to the top ten. Concerning this clone itself: Its antigen is as yet unknown.

This chain uses TRBV21-1 with TRBJ2-1; the tabulated D call, TRBD2, remains unverified against the DNA. TRBV21-1 is described as a pseudogene. The source of this sequence is a man aged 35 to 55 in good health and CMV-seropositive. The source material was PBMCs. CDR3 residues: CASTPVAGGYEQFF. The CDR3 coding sequence is TGTGCCAGCACCCCCGTAGCGGGGGGCTATGAGCAGTTCTTC.